This T cell receptor (beta chain) was found in a study of T cells in severe cutaneous drug reactions. Study-wide context: Patients came from Taiwan, Thailand and a European registry, 2011 to 2018.

Bulk and single-cell libraries used iRepertoire multiplex PCR with TCR subtype-specific primers. Multiplex PCR targeting V, D and J genes made bulk TCR beta libraries. TCRdb re-called the multiplex PCR reads and gives one entry per CDR3 protein, without DNA. The ten top clones account for 76%, within a sample of 4,000 or so distinct CDR3 sequences. In regard to this clonotype: Its antigen remains unidentified.

Study conclusions and caveats: Blister cells averaged roughly 30% and PBMC roughly 5.2% TRBV12-4 in carbamazepine-induced Stevens-Johnson syndrome or toxic epidermal necrolysis patients. Tolerant-control and healthy-donor PBMC lacked or rarely had the public CDR3 found in blisters.

CDR3 length: 13 amino acids. The germline V gene has CDR1 PRHDT and CDR2 FYEKMQ (reference sequence). The patients sequenced had a carbamazepine-induced Stevens-Johnson syndrome or toxic epidermal necrolysis reaction. The sample consisted of PBMCs. The rearrangement uses TRBV13 and TRBJ2-1; TCRdb's D call of TRBD2 is untestable without DNA. The origin of this receptor is a human donor with Stevens-Johnson syndrome, a severe cutaneous drug reaction. CDR3 protein: CASSYASNDEQFF. The entire variable domain, with the rest obtained from reference TRBV13 and TRBJ2-1, is as follows: AAGVIQSPRHLIKEKRETATLKCYPIPRHDTVYWYQQGPGQDPQFLISFYEKMQSDKGSIPDRFSAQQFSDYHSELNMSSLELGDSALYFCASSYASNDEQFFGPGTRLTVL.